The next 4 T cell receptor beta chains were all read from a single sample in a study of T cell responses to AZD1222 COVID-19 vaccine. The table came from immunoSEQ multiplex PCR; TCRdb's copy has only in-frame clones and leaves some out. Here the sample spans 150,000 to 200,000 clones, approximately 92% being singletons. The material sequenced was peripheral blood, taken on day 0 of AZD1222 vaccination. The receptors originated from an adult in good health.

The rearrangement joins TRBV6-2 or TRBV6-3 to TRBJ2-5; 12 bases are shared with TRBD2. This CDR3 is 18 amino acids long. V dropped 2 bases and J dropped 4; count of bases not matched to a gene: 11. Per germline, CDR1 MNHEY and CDR2 SVGEGT. In nucleotides, the CDR3 is TGTGCCAGCAGTTACCCGGGTGGCGGACTAGCGGGAATAGAGACCCAGTACTTC. This sequence encodes CASSYPGGGLAGIETQYF.

The chain joins TRBV28 to TRBJ1-6; D possibly corresponds to TRBD1 (6 bases). In germline, CDR1 is MDHEN, CDR2 SYDVKM. The CDR3 contains 16 residues. Trimming cost V 2 bases and J 5 bases, with 13 bases left between them. In nucleotides, the CDR3 is TGTGCCAGCAGTTTACCGGGGCAGGGGAATAATTCACCCCTCCACTTT. Amino acids: CASSLPGQGNNSPLHF. Based on the CDR3 plus reference TRBV28 and TRBJ1-6, the full variable domain is DVKVTQSSRYLVKRTGEKVFLECVQDMDHENMFWYRQDPGLGLRLIYFSYDVKMKEKGDIPEGYSVSREKKERFSLILESASTNQTSMYLCASSLPGQGNNSPLHFGNGTRLTVT.

The chain uses TRBV7-7 and TRBJ2-3; unclear D gene. The V end was cut by 1 base, the J end by 4 bases, with 9 bases between. CDR1 and CDR2 (germline): SSHAT, FNYEAQ (reference sequence). The CDR3 has 14 amino acids. CDR3 sequence: CASSLGAAPDTQYF. In DNA, the CDR3 is TGTGCCAGCAGCTTAGGCGCAGCACCAGATACGCAGTATTTT.

This rearrangement joins TRBV18 to TRBJ1-5; TRBD1 is a possible D gene (6 bases). V was trimmed by 3 bases and J by 8 bases, leaving 17 bases between them. The germline gives CDR1 KGHSH, CDR2 LQKENI. The CDR3 is 15 amino acids. CDR3 nucleotide sequence: TGTGCCAGCTCACCTGGGGGGGGCGGACTGGAGCCCCAGCATTTT. It translates to CASSPGGGGLEPQHF.